Below, 19 T cell receptor beta chains from the same sample are listed, as sequenced in a study of T cells in Graves' hyperthyroidism and ophthalmopathy (dated by TCRdb to between 2017 and 2020). The receptor library was made with multiplex PCR. Sequencing relied on an Illumina HiSeq 2000. TCR beta CDR3 regions were amplified from RNA transcripts. A first-round RT-PCR of the TCR CDR3 used the HTBI primer set with the Qiagen OneStep RT-PCR kit. TCRdb handled the public reads itself, with Q25 trimming in fastp and clone calling in MiXCR, and kept productive beta chains. Identical CDR3 protein sequences are pooled into one entry, listed with their most common genes and DNA. The sample table lists 500,000 to 550,000 distinct CDR3 sequences, less than 25% of them with a count of one. Approximately 25% of the sample belongs to the ten largest clones. The sequenced sample consisted of blood. These receptors were collected from a man younger than 30 with Graves' hyperthyroidism.

This clonotype was found many times. This could be a read error, since a much larger clone is one nucleotide away. The chain links TRBV2 to TRBJ2-5, with D uncertain. Germline CDR1 is SNHLY and CDR2 is FYNNEI. This CDR3 is 11 amino acids long. V lost 5 bases to trimming and J lost 4 bases, with 5 bases between them. The CDR3 DNA is TGTGCCAGCAGTTGGCTAGAGACCCAGTACTTC. As protein: CASSWLETQYF.

Concerning this clonotype itself: One junction end does not reproduce the germline sequence, and a read error may be involved. CDR3 bases: TGTGCCAGCGGTTTAGGACAGGGGTATGGCTACACATTC. Translation: CASGLGQGYGYTF. The chain couples TRBV12-3 or TRBV12-4 to TRBJ1-2, with 9 nucleotides matching TRBD1. This CDR3 has 13 amino acids.

Many counts were recorded for this clonotype. The genes are TRBV27 and TRBJ2-7; D remains unclear. CDR1 is MNHEY and CDR2 is SMNVEV in the germline V gene (reference sequence). The length of the CDR3 is 15 residues. Trimming took 0 bases from V and 2 from J, leaving 11 bases between them. CDR3 sequence (DNA): TGTGCCAGCAGTTTATCGGCGGCCACTACCTACGAGCAGTACTTC. Its protein is CASSLSAATTYEQYF.

Only a few counts were recorded for this clonotype. The chain carries TRBV4-1 and TRBJ2-4; D is unclear. This CDR3 has 19 amino acids. Germline V gene sequence: CDR1 MGHRA, CDR2 YSYEKL. Trimming shortened V by 4 bases and J by 0 bases, and 22 bases separated the two germline ends. CDR3 coding DNA: TGCGCCAGCAGCCCCCAGCCGGGTGGCAACGGATTAGCCAAAAACATTCAGTACTTC. Its protein is CASSPQPGGNGLAKNIQYF.

The chain recombines TRBV7-9 with TRBJ2-7; possible D gene TRBD2, 5 bases. The V gene lost 1 base and the J gene lost 2 bases, with 9 bases spanning the gap. Germline assignment: CDR1 SEHNR and CDR2 FQNEAQ (reference sequence). The CDR3 runs to 14 residues. In DNA form, the CDR3 reads TGTGCCAGCAGCTTAGGGGAGAACCCCTACGAGCAGTACTTC. This translates into CASSLGENPYEQYF.

The chain carries TRBV12-3 or TRBV12-4 and TRBJ1-2; TRBD1 might be the D (6 bases). The CDR3 contains 16 residues. V lost 8 bases to trimming and J lost 0 bases, with 19 bases between them. The CDR3 nucleotides read TGTGCCAGCTCCAGGGGTTCCCCTTTAGCTAACTATGGCTACACCTTC. Residues: CASSRGSPLANYGYTF.

Many counts were recorded for this clonotype. The chain is built from TRBV6-1 and TRBJ2-7; maybe TRBD2 (6 bases). The V end was cut by 0 bases, the J end by 3 bases, with 12 bases between. This CDR3 contains 15 residues. CDR1 is MNHNS, CDR2 SASEGT, per germline. The CDR3 here is CASSEAMGDFYEQYF. The CDR3 bases are TGTGCCAGCAGTGAAGCAATGGGGGACTTCTACGAGCAGTACTTC.

The sample holds many counts of this clonotype. The chain recombines TRBV28 with TRBJ1-1; D ambiguous. The V end was cut by 5 bases, the J end by 6 bases, with 10 bases between. The CDR3 consists of 12 residues. The germline V gene encodes CDR1 MDHEN and CDR2 SYDVKM. The CDR3 sequence: CASSEGRPEAFF. The DNA of the CDR3 is TGTGCCAGCAGTGAAGGGAGGCCTGAAGCTTTCTTT.

The rearrangement joins TRBV30 to TRBJ1-2, with D possibly being TRBD1 (5 bases). V lost 4 bases and J lost 4, with 19 bases in between. The CDR3 runs 15 residues. CDR1 and CDR2 from the germline V gene are GTSNPN and SVGIG (reference sequence). The CDR3 DNA is TGTGCCTGGATCCGGGAGCAGGGCTTTTTCTATGGCTACACCTTC. This encodes CAWIREQGFFYGYTF.

The chain is built from TRBV24-1 and TRBJ2-2, with 8 bases aligning to TRBD1. The CDR3 length is 18 residues. Trimming cost V 0 bases and J 5 bases; bases outside gene matches: 10. CDR1 is KGHDR and CDR2 is SFDVKD in the germline V gene. CDR3 in amino acids: CATSDLQTAGGWTGELFF. CDR3 in DNA: TGTGCCACCAGTGATTTGCAAACGGCAGGGGGCTGGACCGGGGAGCTGTTTTTT.

This chain uses TRBV24-1 with TRBJ1-5; 10 nucleotides align to TRBD1. The CDR3 loop spans 20 amino acids. J lost 2 bases, V lost 4 bases, and 16 bases had no gene match. The V gene's germline CDR1 is KGHDR and CDR2 SFDVKD. The CDR3 bases are TGTGCCACCAGTGAAGGCGGTTTTGGGACAGGGGAAAATGGCAATCAGCCCCAGCATTTT. Amino acids: CATSEGGFGTGENGNQPQHF.

This clonotype appeared a few times. V gene TRBV3-1 combines with J gene TRBJ2-7; a possible D gene is TRBD1 (6 bases). CDR3 length equals 13 residues. Trimming pared 11 bases from V and 2 bases from J, leaving 16 bases between. Per the germline V gene, CDR1 is LGHDT and CDR2 is YNNKEL (reference sequence). CDR3 region: CASQGQGTYEQYF. In DNA form, the CDR3 reads TGTGCCTCCCAGGGGCAGGGAACCTACGAGCAGTACTTC.

This clonotype has just a few counts. The chain joins TRBV15 to TRBJ2-5; 10 positions match TRBD1. CDR1 is LNHNV, CDR2 YYDKDF, per germline (reference sequence). The J segment lost 4 bases and the V segment lost 1 base, leaving 12 bases of the junction unmatched. The CDR3 is made up of 18 amino acids. CDR3 DNA: TGTGCCACCAGCAGAGGGGGTTTTGGGACAGGGGCAGGAGAGACCCAGTACTTC. Protein: CATSRGGFGTGAGETQYF.

This clonotype occurred a few times. The chain is built from TRBV28 and TRBJ1-1, with TRBD1 matching over 7 bases. The ends lost 2 bases at V and 9 bases at J; junction bases unmatched: 6. Germline CDR1 reads MDHEN; CDR2 reads SYDVKM. This CDR3 has 13 residues. The CDR3 region is CASSLSSGQKAFF. The DNA for the CDR3 is TGTGCCAGCAGTTTAAGTTCGGGACAGAAAGCTTTCTTT.

This clonotype has at least ten counts. V usage is TRBV7-2 and J usage is TRBJ2-3; 11 nucleotides match TRBD2. With 5 bases clipped from V and 4 bases from J, the junction kept 8 bases outside the gene matches. The germline V gene has CDR1 SGHTA and CDR2 FQGNSA. The CDR3 totals 16 residues. This chain's CDR3 is CASSTGSGGASDTQYF. CDR3 nucleotide sequence: TGTGCCAGCAGCACTGGTAGCGGGGGGGCCTCAGATACGCAGTATTTT.

This clonotype was found a few times. This sequence may be a read error, since a much larger clone differs from it by one base. The chain carries TRBV12-3 or TRBV12-4 and TRBJ1-1; the D gene is possibly TRBD1 (6 bases). Trimming cost V 6 bases and J 0 bases, with 14 bases left between them. The CDR3 is made up of 15 amino acids. The CDR3 sequence: CASRQGELMNTEAFF. In nucleotides, the CDR3 is TGTGCCAGCAGACAGGGCGAGTTAATGAACACTGAAGCTTTCTTT.

This clonotype was seen at least ten times. The chain couples TRBV5-1 to TRBJ1-1, with TRBD1 matching over 9 bases. The ends lost 7 bases at V and 5 bases at J; junction bases unmatched: 6. This CDR3 region has 13 residues. Germline CDR1 SGHRS, CDR2 YFSETQ. CDR3 bases: TGCGCCAGCGCGACAGGGGGAGGTACTGAAGCTTTCTTT. The encoded protein is CASATGGGTEAFF.

The chain is built from TRBV20-1 and TRBJ2-5, with D perhaps matching TRBD2 (7 bases). V lost 3 bases to trimming and J lost 9 bases, with 26 bases between them. The germline V gene encodes CDR1 DFQATT and CDR2 SNEGSKA (reference sequence). The CDR3 spans 16 residues. The DNA of the CDR3 is TGCAGTGCTAGGAATTCGGGGCGGGGGCCCACGGGTCCCCAGTACTTC. It specifies CSARNSGRGPTGPQYF.

The chain couples TRBV2 to TRBJ2-7; possibly TRBD1 for D (5 bases). Germline CDR1 is SNHLY and CDR2 is FYNNEI. Deletions cut 7 bases from V and 3 bases from J, with 10 bases between. CDR3 length: 12 residues. The CDR3 region has the DNA TGTGCCAGCAAGGGGCTTGGCTACGAGCAGTACTTC. As protein: CASKGLGYEQYF.